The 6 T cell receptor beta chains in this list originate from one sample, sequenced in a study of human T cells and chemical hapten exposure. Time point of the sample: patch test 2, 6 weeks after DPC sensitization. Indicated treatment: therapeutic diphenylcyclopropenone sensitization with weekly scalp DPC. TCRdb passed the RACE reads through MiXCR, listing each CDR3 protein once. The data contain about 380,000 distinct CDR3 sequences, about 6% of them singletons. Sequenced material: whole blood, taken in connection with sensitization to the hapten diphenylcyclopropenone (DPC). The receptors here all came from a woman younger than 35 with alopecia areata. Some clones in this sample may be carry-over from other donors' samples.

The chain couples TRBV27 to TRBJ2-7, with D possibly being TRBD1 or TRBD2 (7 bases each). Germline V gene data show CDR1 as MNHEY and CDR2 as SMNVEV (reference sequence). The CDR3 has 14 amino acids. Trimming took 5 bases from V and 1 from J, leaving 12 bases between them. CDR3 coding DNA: TGTGCCAGCAGTAGGGAGGGGGCATCCTACGAGCAGTACTTC. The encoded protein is CASSREGASYEQYF.

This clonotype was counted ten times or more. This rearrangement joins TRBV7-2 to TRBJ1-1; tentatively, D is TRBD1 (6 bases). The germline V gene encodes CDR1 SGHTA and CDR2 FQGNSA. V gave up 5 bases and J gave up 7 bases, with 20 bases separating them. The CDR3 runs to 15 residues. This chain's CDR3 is CASSAKNRVRNEAFF. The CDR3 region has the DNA TGTGCCAGCAGCGCAAAAAACAGGGTCCGGAATGAAGCTTTCTTT.

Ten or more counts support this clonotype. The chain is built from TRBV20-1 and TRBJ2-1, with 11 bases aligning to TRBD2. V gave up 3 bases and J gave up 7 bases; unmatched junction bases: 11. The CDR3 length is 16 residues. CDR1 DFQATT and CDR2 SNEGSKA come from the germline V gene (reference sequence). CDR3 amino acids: CSASGLLAGVANEQFF. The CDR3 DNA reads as TGCAGTGCTAGTGGACTACTAGCGGGGGTGGCAAATGAGCAGTTCTTC.

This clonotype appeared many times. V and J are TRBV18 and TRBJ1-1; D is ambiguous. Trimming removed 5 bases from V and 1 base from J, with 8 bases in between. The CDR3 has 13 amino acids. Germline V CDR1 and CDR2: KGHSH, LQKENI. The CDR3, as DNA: TGTGCCAGCTCAACCAATCCGAACACTGAAGCTTTCTTT. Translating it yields CASSTNPNTEAFF.

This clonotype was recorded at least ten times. This chain's CDR3 is CASSGGLQETQYF. CDR3 coding DNA: TGTGCCAGCAGCGGGGGTCTGCAAGAGACCCAGTACTTC. The chain combines TRBV12-3 or TRBV12-4 with TRBJ2-5; tentative D call: TRBD2 (6 bases). Trimming shortened V by 6 bases and J by 2 bases, and 10 bases separated the two germline ends. The CDR3 has 13 amino acids.

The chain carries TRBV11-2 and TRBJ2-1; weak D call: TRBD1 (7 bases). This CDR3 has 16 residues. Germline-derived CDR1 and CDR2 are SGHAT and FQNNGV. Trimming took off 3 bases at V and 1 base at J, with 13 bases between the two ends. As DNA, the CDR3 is TGTGCCAGCAGCTTTCAGACAGGGAGGTCCTACAATGAGCAGTTCTTC. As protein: CASSFQTGRSYNEQFF.